This TCR beta chain was sequenced for a study of T cells in Graves' hyperthyroidism and ophthalmopathy. J gave up 2 bases and V 4 bases, and 9 bases lay outside the gene matches. This CDR3 spans 16 amino acids. Germline lookup yields CDR1 LNHNV and CDR2 YYDKDF (reference sequence). Findings and limits, study-wide: Blood also contained most expanded thyroid clonotypes above 0.001. In simple terms, a model built on 13 V-J features told ophthalmopathy apart from stable hyperthyroidism.

Of note for this clonotype: What it binds is unknown.

RNA transcripts gave rise to amplified TCR beta CDR3 regions. The HTBI set primed first-round TCR CDR3 RT-PCR. TCRdb ran MiXCR on the multiplex PCR reads and lists one entry per CDR3 protein. The table includes 660,000 or so distinct CDR3 sequences, under 25% detected once. The receptor comes from a man aged 30 to 39 with Graves' ophthalmopathy. The chain combines TRBV15 with TRBJ2-3; 7 bases map to TRBD1. The sample consisted of blood. CDR3 nucleotide sequence: TGTGCCACCAGCAAGACCGGACAGGCGGACACAGATACGCAGTATTTT. This codes for CATSKTGQADTDTQYF.